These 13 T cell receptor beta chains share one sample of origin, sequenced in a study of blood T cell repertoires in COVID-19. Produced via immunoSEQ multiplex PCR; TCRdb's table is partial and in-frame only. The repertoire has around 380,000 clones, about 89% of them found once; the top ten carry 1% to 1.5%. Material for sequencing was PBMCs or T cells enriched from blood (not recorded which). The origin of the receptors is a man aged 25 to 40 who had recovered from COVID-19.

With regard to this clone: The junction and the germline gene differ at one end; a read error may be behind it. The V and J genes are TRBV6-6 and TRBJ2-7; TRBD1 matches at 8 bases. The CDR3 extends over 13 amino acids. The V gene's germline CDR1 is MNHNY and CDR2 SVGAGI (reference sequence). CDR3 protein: CASSSSGTGNGNF. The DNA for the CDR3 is TGTGCCAGCAGTTCCTCCGGGACAGGTAACGGCAACTTC.

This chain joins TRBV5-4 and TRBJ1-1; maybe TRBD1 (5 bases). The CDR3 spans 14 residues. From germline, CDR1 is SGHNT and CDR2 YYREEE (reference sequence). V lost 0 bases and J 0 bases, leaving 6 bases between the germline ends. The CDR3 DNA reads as TGTGCCAGCAGCTTGGCAGGGATGAACACTGAAGCTTTCTTT. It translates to CASSLAGMNTEAFF.

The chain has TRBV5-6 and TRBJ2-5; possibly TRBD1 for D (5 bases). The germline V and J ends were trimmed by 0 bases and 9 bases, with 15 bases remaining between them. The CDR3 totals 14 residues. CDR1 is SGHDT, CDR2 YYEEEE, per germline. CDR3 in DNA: TGTGCCAGCAGCTTGGGGCAGCCTGGGGCCCCCCAGTACTTC. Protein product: CASSLGQPGAPQYF.

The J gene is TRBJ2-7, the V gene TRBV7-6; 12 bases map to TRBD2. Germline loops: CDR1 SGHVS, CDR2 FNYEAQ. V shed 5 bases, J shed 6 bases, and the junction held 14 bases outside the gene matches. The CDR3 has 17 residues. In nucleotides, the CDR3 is TGTGCCAGCAGCCCCCGGACTAGCGGGGACCCATTCGGCGAGCAGTACTTC. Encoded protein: CASSPRTSGDPFGEQYF. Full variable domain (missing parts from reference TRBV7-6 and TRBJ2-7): GAGVSQSPRYKVTKRGQDVALRCDPISGHVSLYWYRQALGQGPEFLTYFNYEAQQDKSGLPNDRFSAERPEGSISTLTIQRTEQRDSAMYRCASSPRTSGDPFGEQYFGPGTRLTVT.

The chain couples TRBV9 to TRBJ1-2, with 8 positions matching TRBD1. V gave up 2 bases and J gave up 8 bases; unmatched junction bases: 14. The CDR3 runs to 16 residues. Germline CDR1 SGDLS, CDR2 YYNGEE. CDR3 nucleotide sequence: TGTGCCAGCAGCGTGGTCGGGACAGGAGGGATGGAGGGCTACACCTTC. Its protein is CASSVVGTGGMEGYTF.

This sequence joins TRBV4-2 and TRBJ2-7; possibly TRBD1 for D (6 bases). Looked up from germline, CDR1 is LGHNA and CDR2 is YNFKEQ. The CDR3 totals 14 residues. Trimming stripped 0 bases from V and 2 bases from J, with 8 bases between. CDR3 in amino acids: CASSQDQGTYEQYF. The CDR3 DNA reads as TGTGCCAGCAGCCAAGATCAGGGGACCTACGAGCAGTACTTC.

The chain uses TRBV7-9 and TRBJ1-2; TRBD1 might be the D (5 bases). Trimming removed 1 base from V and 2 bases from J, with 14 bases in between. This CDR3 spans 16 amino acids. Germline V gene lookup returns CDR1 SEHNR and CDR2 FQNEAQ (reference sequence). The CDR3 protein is CASSLDSRAGNYGYTF. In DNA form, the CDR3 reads TGTGCCAGCAGCTTAGATTCACGGGCAGGGAACTATGGCTACACCTTC.

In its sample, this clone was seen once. In DNA form, the CDR3 reads TGTGCCAGCAGCCAAGTGCGGGGGAGCTCTGGGGCCAACGTCCTGACTTTC. This translates into CASSQVRGSSGANVLTF. The rearrangement joins TRBV3-1 (or the pseudogene TRBV3-2) to TRBJ2-6; 7 bases align to TRBD2. The junction had 3 bases not matched to a gene; V was cut back by 1 base and J by 0 bases. The germline V gene has CDR1 LGHDT and CDR2 YNNKEL (reference sequence). This CDR3 spans 17 amino acids.

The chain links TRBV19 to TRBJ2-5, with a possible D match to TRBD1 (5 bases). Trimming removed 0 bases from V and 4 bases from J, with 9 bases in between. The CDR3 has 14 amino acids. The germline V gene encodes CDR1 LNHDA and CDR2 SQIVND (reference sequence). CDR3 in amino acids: CASSIEGHAETQYF. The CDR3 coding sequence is TGTGCCAGTAGTATAGAAGGACATGCAGAGACCCAGTACTTC. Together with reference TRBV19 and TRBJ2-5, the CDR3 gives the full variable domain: DGGITQSPKYLFRKEGQNVTLSCEQNLNHDAMYWYRQDPGQGLRLIYYSQIVNDFQKGDIAEGYSVSREKKESFPLTVTSAQKNPTAFYLCASSIEGHAETQYFGPGTRLLVL.

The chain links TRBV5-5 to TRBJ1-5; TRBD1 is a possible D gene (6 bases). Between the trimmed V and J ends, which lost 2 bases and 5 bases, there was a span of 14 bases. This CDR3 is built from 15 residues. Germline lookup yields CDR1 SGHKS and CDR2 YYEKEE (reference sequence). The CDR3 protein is CASSLETGDYQPQHF. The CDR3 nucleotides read TGTGCCAGCAGCTTAGAGACAGGCGATTATCAGCCCCAGCATTTT.

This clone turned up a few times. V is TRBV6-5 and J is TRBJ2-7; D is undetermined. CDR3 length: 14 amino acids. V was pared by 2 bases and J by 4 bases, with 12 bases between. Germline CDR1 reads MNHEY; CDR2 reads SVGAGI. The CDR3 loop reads CASSYGSGSYEQYF. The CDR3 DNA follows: TGTGCCAGCAGTTACGGGTCAGGCTCTTACGAGCAGTACTTC.

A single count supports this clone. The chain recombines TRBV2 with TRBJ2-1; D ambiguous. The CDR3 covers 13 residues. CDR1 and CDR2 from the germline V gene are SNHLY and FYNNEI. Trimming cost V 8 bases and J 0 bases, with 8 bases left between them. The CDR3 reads CASCDTSYNEQFF. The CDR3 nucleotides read TGTGCCAGCTGCGATACCTCCTACAATGAGCAGTTCTTC.

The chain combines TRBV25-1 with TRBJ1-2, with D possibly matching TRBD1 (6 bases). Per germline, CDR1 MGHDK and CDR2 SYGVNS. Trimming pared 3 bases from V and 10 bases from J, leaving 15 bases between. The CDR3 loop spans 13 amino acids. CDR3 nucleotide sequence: TGTGCCAGCAGTGACTTTATCGCAGGGGTCTACACCTTC. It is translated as CASSDFIAGVYTF.